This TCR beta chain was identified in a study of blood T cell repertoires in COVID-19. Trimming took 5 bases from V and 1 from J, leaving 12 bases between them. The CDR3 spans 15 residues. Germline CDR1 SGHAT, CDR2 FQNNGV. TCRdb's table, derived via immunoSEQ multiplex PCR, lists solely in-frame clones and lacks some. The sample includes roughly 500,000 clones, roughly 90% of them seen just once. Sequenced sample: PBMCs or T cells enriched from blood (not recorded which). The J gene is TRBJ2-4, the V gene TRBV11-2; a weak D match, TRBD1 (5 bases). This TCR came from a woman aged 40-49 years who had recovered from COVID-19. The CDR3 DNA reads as TGTGCCAGCAGCGGGGCCCTGGCGGCCAAAAACATTCAGTACTTC. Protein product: CASSGALAAKNIQYF.